The table lists the clone carrying this TCR beta chain with a few counts. Its target is not known. TCRalpha and TCRbeta libraries used 5'RACE with constant-segment primers and UMIs. TCRdb independently ran MiXCR on the 5' RACE reads; one entry per CDR3 protein. The sample lists about 55,000 distinct CDR3 sequences; roughly 26% were seen once. V shed 1 base, J shed 3 bases, and the junction held 1 base outside the gene matches. The CDR3 consists of 14 residues. In germline, CDR1 is MGHRA, CDR2 YSYEKL. The data were taken from a study of T-cell memory formation after mild COVID-19. In the study overall: Largely, TCR clusters stayed within a single donor.

Findings and limits, study-wide: What remained unconfirmed was the SARS-CoV-2 specificity of second-wave clones peaking on day 37. The CD4+ clones that contracted clustered mainly within CM and EM, and the CD8+ clones concentrated in EMRA.

Sequencing was done on a sample of PBMCs or a T cell subset sorted from them (not recorded which). The V call is TRBV4-1, the J call TRBJ2-5; 8 nucleotides match TRBD2. The origin of this receptor is a man aged 18-30 years who had mild COVID-19 (a few samples of this study predate the infection). Cell type and time point are not known. DNA for the CDR3: TGCGCCAGCAGCCAAGCCGGGGGGGAAGAGACCCAGTACTTC. Translation gives CASSQAGGEETQYF.